This T cell receptor (beta chain) was observed in a study of T cells in Graves' hyperthyroidism and ophthalmopathy. TCR beta CDR3 region amplification was performed from RNA transcripts. First-round RT-PCR with HTBI primers amplified the TCR CDR3 region. A single record per CDR3 protein comes from TCRdb applying MiXCR to the multiplex PCR reads. The data hold more than 550,000 distinct CDR3 sequences, with approximately 15% observed a single time. The V end was cut by 8 bases, the J end by 3 bases, with 14 bases between. The CDR3 consists of 14 residues. Germline V gene sequence: CDR1 SNHLY, CDR2 FYNNEI. In this sample, this clonotype turned up many times.

The source is a middle-aged man with Graves' hyperthyroidism. The chain combines TRBV2 with TRBJ1-5, with D perhaps matching TRBD1 (5 bases). Input material: blood. The DNA for the CDR3 is TGTGCCAGCTCGGGGCAGGGAGACAATCAGCCCCAGCATTTT. It translates to CASSGQGDNQPQHF.